These 18 T cell receptor beta chains were all obtained from the same sample, sequenced in a study of blood T cell repertoires in COVID-19. TCRdb keeps only in-frame clones here, not all; method: immunoSEQ multiplex PCR. The sample records fewer than 200,000 clones, about 85% being singletons. The sequencing input was peripheral blood. All receptors derive from a man aged 55 to 70 who had recovered from COVID-19.

V and J are TRBV7-2 and TRBJ2-7; 8 bases are shared with TRBD1. V was pared by 5 bases and J by 2 bases, with 5 bases of the junction left unmatched. This CDR3 contains 14 residues. Germline V lookup: CDR1 SGHTA, CDR2 FQGNSA. CDR3 residues: CASSTWTGTYEQYF. The CDR3 coding sequence is TGTGCCAGCAGCACTTGGACAGGGACCTACGAGCAGTACTTC.

This clone was found once. The V and J genes are TRBV7-9 and TRBJ2-4; tentative D call: TRBD1 (6 bases). V was pared by 0 bases and J by 5 bases, with 8 bases between. Germline V CDR1 and CDR2: SEHNR, FQNEAQ (reference sequence). This CDR3 comprises 14 residues. The CDR3 spells CASSLAQGQNIQYF. In DNA, the CDR3 is TGTGCCAGCAGCTTAGCCCAGGGGCAAAACATTCAGTACTTC.

The chain uses TRBV3-1 (or the pseudogene TRBV3-2) and TRBJ1-2; D call uncertain. The CDR3 covers 14 residues. The germline V and J ends were trimmed by 1 base and 5 bases, with 11 bases remaining between them. Germline-derived CDR1 and CDR2 are LGHDT and YNNKEL (reference sequence). Here the CDR3 DNA reads TGTGCCAGCAGCCAAGTTGGGCCTCAGTATGGCTACACCTTC. Amino acid sequence: CASSQVGPQYGYTF.

The chain recombines TRBV30 with TRBJ2-3; D tentatively fits TRBD1 or TRBD2 (5 bases each). The CDR3 totals 11 residues. Per the germline V gene, CDR1 is GTSNPN and CDR2 is SVGIG (reference sequence). V was cut by 8 bases and J by 5 bases, with 11 bases left in between. The chain's CDR3 is CAGTPGDTQYF. In DNA, the CDR3 is TGTGCCGGGACCCCCGGAGATACGCAGTATTTT.

The chain combines TRBV3-1 (or the pseudogene TRBV3-2) with TRBJ1-3; unclear D gene. Trimming cost V 2 bases and J 4 bases, with 6 bases left between them. The CDR3 contains 13 residues. Germline CDR1 reads LGHDT; CDR2 reads YNNKEL (reference sequence). The CDR3 nucleotides read TGTGCCAGCAGCCAACTCTCCGGAAACACCATATATTTT. Its translation is CASSQLSGNTIYF.

The chain combines TRBV19 with TRBJ1-2, with D perhaps matching TRBD1 (6 bases). The ends were cut back, 4 bases at V and 2 bases at J, with 14 bases in the middle. The CDR3 has 15 residues. Germline V gene sequence: CDR1 LNHDA, CDR2 SQIVND (reference sequence). CDR3 sequence: CASSNHQGTNYGYTF. Here the CDR3 DNA reads TGTGCCAGTAGTAACCATCAGGGGACAAACTATGGCTACACCTTC.

The CDR3 sequence: CASSDGGALGELFF. The DNA of the CDR3 is TGTGCCAGCTCAGACGGGGGGGCCCTCGGGGAGCTGTTTTTT. This sequence joins TRBV5-4 and TRBJ2-2; 8 nucleotides agree with TRBD2. V dropped 7 bases and J dropped 7; count of bases not matched to a gene: 9. Germline CDR1 is SGHNT and CDR2 is YYREEE (reference sequence). This CDR3 contains 14 residues.

In DNA, the CDR3 is TGCGCCAGCAGCCGAAGGTGGGGGGACGTTCAGTACTTC. Its protein product is CASSRRWGDVQYF. The chain combines TRBV5-1 with TRBJ2-4; D possibly corresponds to TRBD2 (6 bases). Germline V gene sequence: CDR1 SGHRS, CDR2 YFSETQ. This CDR3 is 13 amino acids long. Trimming took off 4 bases at V and 11 bases at J, with 16 bases between the two ends.

CDR3 residues: CASSLANRGGGETQYF. For the CDR3, the DNA is TGCGCCAGCAGCCTGGCGAATCGGGGGGGCGGAGAGACCCAGTACTTC. This rearrangement joins TRBV5-1 to TRBJ2-5, with 8 nucleotides matching TRBD2. There are 16 residues in the CDR3. The trim removed 4 bases at V and 4 bases at J, leaving 12 bases unmatched. From germline, CDR1 is SGHRS and CDR2 YFSETQ.

The genes are TRBV9 and TRBJ1-6; D ambiguous. The V end lost 1 base, the J end lost 7 bases, and 12 bases lay between the germline ends. Germline V CDR1 and CDR2: SGDLS, YYNGEE. The CDR3 has 15 residues. The CDR3 sequence: CASSVPPDTNSPLHF. Written as DNA, the CDR3 is TGTGCCAGCAGCGTACCCCCAGATACCAATTCACCCCTCCACTTT.

This chain connects TRBV7-9 to TRBJ1-2; 9 bases map to TRBD1. J lost 4 bases, V lost 6 bases, and 6 bases had no gene match. The V gene's germline CDR1 is SEHNR and CDR2 FQNEAQ (reference sequence). The CDR3 runs to 14 residues. CDR3 bases: TGTGCCAGCAGTACAGGGGGCGCGACCTATGGCTACACCTTC. This translates into CASSTGGATYGYTF. The full variable domain, rest sourced from reference TRBV7-9 and TRBJ1-2, is DTGVSQNPRHKITKRGQNVTFRCDPISEHNRLYWYRQTLGQGPEFLTYFQNEAQLEKSRLLSDRFSAERPKGSFSTLEIQRTEQGDSAMYLCASSTGGATYGYTFGSGTRLTVV.

J is TRBJ2-1 and V is TRBV11-2; TRBD1 matches at 8 bases. The germline CDR1 and CDR2 sequences are SGHAT and FQNNGV. J gave up 4 bases and V 1 base, and 0 bases lay outside the gene matches. The CDR3 is 14 amino acids. CDR3 region: CASSLGDRYNEQFF. In DNA, the CDR3 is TGTGCCAGCAGCTTAGGGGACAGGTACAATGAGCAGTTCTTC.

The rearrangement joins TRBV2 to TRBJ2-5, with 9 bases fitting TRBD2. J gave up 2 bases and V 5 bases, and 9 bases lay outside the gene matches. From germline, CDR1 is SNHLY and CDR2 FYNNEI. The length of the CDR3 is 16 residues. The CDR3 here is CASSPPRLAGQETQYF. The CDR3 bases are TGTGCCAGCAGTCCCCCCCGGCTAGCGGGGCAAGAGACCCAGTACTTC.

This clone is a singleton in its sample. The DNA of the CDR3 is TGTGCCAGCAGCGAAGGGAATTCAGGGAACTACGAGCAGTACTTC. This translates into CASSEGNSGNYEQYF. The chain is built from TRBV5-4 and TRBJ2-7; D may be TRBD1 (5 bases). CDR1 is SGHNT and CDR2 is YYREEE in the germline V gene (reference sequence). The CDR3 runs 15 residues. V lost 4 bases and J lost 3, with 17 bases in between.

This clone was observed a single time. The rearrangement links TRBV6-5 to TRBJ2-7; 8 positions agree with TRBD1. The CDR3 has 13 residues. With V trimmed by 6 bases and J by 3 bases, 4 bases remained unmatched. The germline V gene encodes CDR1 MNHEY and CDR2 SVGAGI. CDR3 amino acids: CASSADRGYEQYF. The CDR3 DNA sequence: TGTGCCAGCAGCGCCGACAGGGGCTACGAGCAGTACTTC.

The rearrangement joins TRBV10-2 to TRBJ1-1, with D unresolved. The V and J ends lost 4 bases and 7 bases respectively, with 7 bases between them. CDR3 length: 11 amino acids. Germline V gene sequence: CDR1 WSHSY, CDR2 SAAADI. The CDR3 is CASSGGREAFF. The CDR3 bases are TGCGCCAGCAGTGGAGGTCGTGAAGCTTTCTTT.

The chain recombines TRBV28 with TRBJ1-3; tentative D call: TRBD1 (5 bases). Germline V gives CDR1 MDHEN, CDR2 SYDVKM. The CDR3 runs 15 residues. The germline V and J ends were trimmed by 1 base and 4 bases, with 11 bases remaining between them. For the CDR3, the DNA is TGTGCCAGCAGTTTATCCCCAGGGCAGGGAAACACCATATATTTT. It codes for CASSLSPGQGNTIYF.

This chain connects TRBV7-9 to TRBJ2-7; 14 nucleotides agree with TRBD2. The CDR3 covers 19 residues. Trimming cost V 5 bases and J 3 bases; bases outside gene matches: 15. Per the germline V gene, CDR1 is SEHNR and CDR2 is FQNEAQ (reference sequence). The CDR3 sequence is CASSPVPGLAGDVNYEQYF. In DNA, the CDR3 is TGTGCCAGCAGCCCCGTCCCGGGACTAGCGGGGGACGTCAACTACGAGCAGTACTTC. Looking up the rest from reference TRBV7-9 and TRBJ2-7 gives the full variable domain: DTGVSQNPRHKITKRGQNVTFRCDPISEHNRLYWYRQTLGQGPEFLTYFQNEAQLEKSRLLSDRFSAERPKGSFSTLEIQRTEQGDSAMYLCASSPVPGLAGDVNYEQYFGPGTRLTVT.